The 21 T cell receptor beta chains given below trace back to one sample, sequenced in a study of shared clonotypes between healthy human individuals. Only in-frame clones appear in the TCRdb table, and some are missing; sequencing was by immunoSEQ multiplex PCR. The profile shows about 690,000 clones, about 90% of them singletons. Sample: memory CD8+ T cells from PBMCs. Stated subset: CD45RO+ cells pooled with CCR7-negative TemRA cells. The receptors stem from a man between 18 and 29 years old in good health. Some clones in this sample may be carry-over from other donors' samples.

The chain recombines TRBV6-6 with TRBJ2-3, with 8 bases that match TRBD1. Per germline, CDR1 MNHNY and CDR2 SVGAGI (reference sequence). Unmatched junction bases numbered 11, after V lost 2 bases and J lost 7 bases. The CDR3 totals 16 residues. The CDR3 here is CASSYASRGPGNTQYF. CDR3 nucleotide sequence: TGTGCCAGCAGTTACGCTTCCAGGGGGCCAGGGAATACGCAGTATTTT.

V gene TRBV28 combines with J gene TRBJ2-3, with 10 bases identical to TRBD2. Germline CDR1 reads MDHEN; CDR2 reads SYDVKM. The CDR3 totals 21 residues. With 5 bases clipped from V and 6 bases from J, the junction kept 26 bases outside the gene matches. The CDR3 spells CASSPLRWEASGSKGRDTQYF. CDR3 nucleotide sequence: TGTGCCAGCAGTCCCTTGCGGTGGGAGGCTAGCGGGAGTAAGGGTAGGGATACGCAGTATTTT.

The gene calls are TRBV6-1 and TRBJ1-2; TRBD1 aligns across 12 bases. The CDR3 covers 16 residues. V was pared by 0 bases and J by 3 bases, with 2 bases of the junction left unmatched. The germline V gene has CDR1 MNHNS and CDR2 SASEGT. CDR3 sequence: CASSEAGTGGYYGYTF. The CDR3 nucleotides read TGTGCCAGCAGTGAAGCGGGGACAGGGGGCTACTATGGCTACACCTTC.

The gene calls are TRBV5-1 and TRBJ2-5; maybe TRBD1 (5 bases). CDR3 length: 12 residues. Germline CDR1 reads SGHRS; CDR2 reads YFSETQ. V was shortened by 6 bases and J by 4 bases, with 10 bases between the two germline ends. CDR3 residues: CASNHRGETQYF. As DNA, the CDR3 is TGCGCCAGCAACCATAGGGGAGAGACCCAGTACTTC.

This chain connects TRBV11-2 to TRBJ2-3; TRBD2 might be the D (6 bases). The CDR3 is 18 amino acids. CDR1 SGHAT and CDR2 FQNNGV come from the germline V gene. Trimming left V 6 bases short and J 2 bases short, with 24 bases between. For the CDR3, the DNA is TGTGCCAGCAGTTATTACAGGAGGGAAATAGGATTCACAGATACGCAGTATTTT. Encoded protein: CASSYYRREIGFTDTQYF. Combining the CDR3 with reference TRBV11-2 and TRBJ2-3 gives the whole variable domain EAGVAQSPRYKIIEKRQSVAFWCNPISGHATLYWYQQILGQGPKLLIQFQNNGVVDDSQLPKDRFSAERLKGVDSTLKIQPAKLEDSAVYLCASSYYRREIGFTDTQYFGPGTRLTVL.

The V and J genes are TRBV7-9 and TRBJ2-1; D is undetermined. V dropped 10 bases and J dropped 8 bases, with 12 bases sitting between them. Per germline, CDR1 SEHNR and CDR2 FQNEAQ (reference sequence). This CDR3 is built from 11 residues. CDR3 loop: CATQRSDEQFF. The CDR3 nucleotides read TGTGCCACCCAGAGGTCCGATGAGCAGTTCTTC.

V usage is TRBV5-8 and J usage is TRBJ1-2; maybe TRBD1 (5 bases). V was cut by 4 bases and J by 14 bases, with 27 bases left in between. The CDR3 covers 15 residues. The V gene's germline CDR1 is SGHTS and CDR2 YDEGEE. DNA for the CDR3: TGTGCCAGCAGCCAAGATTCCCGGGACCCCCCAACCGGTACCTTC. Translating gives CASSQDSRDPPTGTF. Together with reference TRBV5-8 and TRBJ1-2, the CDR3 gives the full variable domain: EAGVTQSPTHLIKTRGQQATLRCSPISGHTSVYWYQQALGLGLQFLLWYDEGEERNRGNFPPRFSGRQFPNYSSELNVNALELEDSALYLCASSQDSRDPPTGTFGSGTRLTVV.

The chain has TRBV20-1 and TRBJ1-1; D gene unclear. Per germline, CDR1 DFQATT and CDR2 SNEGSKA (reference sequence). Trimming stripped 3 bases from V and 8 bases from J, with 4 bases between. CDR3 length: 9 residues. In DNA, the CDR3 is TGCAGTGCTAGGGCCGAAGCTTTCTTT. This gives the protein CSARAEAFF.

This chain uses TRBV10-3 with TRBJ1-6; 9 nucleotides line up with TRBD1. This CDR3 comprises 13 residues. CDR1 is ENHRY, CDR2 SYGVKD, per germline. V was pared by 10 bases and J by 7 bases, with 5 bases of the junction left unmatched. In DNA, the CDR3 is TGTGCCACCCTGGGGACAGGGAATTCACCCCTCCACTTT. It codes for CATLGTGNSPLHF.

The genes are TRBV28 and TRBJ2-1; 10 nucleotides agree with TRBD2. The CDR3 is 15 residues long. Germline CDR1 and CDR2: MDHEN and SYDVKM. V lost 5 bases to trimming and J lost 4 bases; unmatched junction nucleotides: 5. CDR3 protein: CASSTQRGGYNEQFF. In DNA, the CDR3 is TGTGCCAGCAGTACACAGCGGGGGGGGTACAATGAGCAGTTCTTC.

The V and J genes are TRBV11-2 and TRBJ1-5; TRBD1 matches at 8 bases. Germline CDR1 and CDR2: SGHAT and FQNNGV. There are 17 residues in the CDR3. The junction had 13 bases not matched to a gene; V was cut back by 4 bases and J by 5 bases. CDR3: CASSSSPAGGSYQPQHF. The CDR3, as DNA: TGTGCCAGCAGCTCCAGCCCGGCAGGGGGCTCGTATCAGCCCCAGCATTTT.

The gene calls are TRBV6-5 and TRBJ2-5; perhaps TRBD2 as D (7 bases). The length of the CDR3 is 12 residues. Per germline, CDR1 MNHEY and CDR2 SVGAGI. Between the trimmed V and J ends, which lost 4 bases and 11 bases, there was a span of 14 bases. Here the CDR3 DNA reads TGTGCCAGCAGTTGGGGGGGGCGGGAGCAGTACTTC. Its translation is CASSWGGREQYF.

The chain links TRBV19 to TRBJ2-7, with no clear D. This CDR3 region has 14 residues. Trimming removed 5 bases at V and 3 bases at J, with 14 bases between. The germline V gene encodes CDR1 LNHDA and CDR2 SQIVND (reference sequence). The CDR3 loop reads CASSYGSSFYEQYF. CDR3 coding DNA: TGTGCCAGTAGTTACGGGTCGTCCTTCTACGAGCAGTACTTC.

The chain has TRBV7-9 and TRBJ2-7; possible D gene TRBD1, 6 bases. CDR3 length: 13 amino acids. The germline V gene encodes CDR1 SEHNR and CDR2 FQNEAQ (reference sequence). V shed 4 bases and J shed 4 bases, with 11 bases lying between them. The DNA of the CDR3 is TGTGCCAGCAGCTCGGACAGACTATACGAGCAGTACTTC. Translation: CASSSDRLYEQYF.

The V gene is TRBV7-9, the J gene TRBJ2-1, with 7 bases identical to TRBD1. CDR1 is SEHNR, CDR2 FQNEAQ, per germline (reference sequence). The V gene end was trimmed by 5 bases and the J gene end by 12 bases; junction bases not matched to a gene: 13. CDR3 length: 14 residues. CDR3 loop: CASSKRGRGFLQFF. The CDR3 coding sequence is TGTGCCAGCAGCAAGCGTGGCAGGGGGTTTTTGCAGTTCTTC.

The V gene is TRBV27, the J gene TRBJ2-7; no clear D gene. CDR3 length: 13 residues. Germline loops: CDR1 MNHEY, CDR2 SMNVEV (reference sequence). Trimming shortened V by 8 bases and J by 3 bases, and 14 bases separated the two germline ends. CDR3 bases: TGTGCCAGCGGACGTCTGGACCTCTACGAGCAGTACTTC. It yields the protein CASGRLDLYEQYF.

The chain joins TRBV4-2 to TRBJ2-1; no definite D call. This CDR3 spans 14 amino acids. V lost 1 base and J 4 bases, leaving 8 bases between the germline ends. Germline loops: CDR1 LGHNA, CDR2 YNFKEQ. This chain's CDR3 is CASSQVGFYNEQFF. In DNA form, the CDR3 reads TGTGCCAGCAGCCAAGTAGGGTTTTACAATGAGCAGTTCTTC.

The rearrangement uses TRBV5-5 and TRBJ2-5; D is perhaps TRBD1 (5 bases). Germline-derived CDR1 and CDR2 are SGHKS and YYEKEE (reference sequence). There are 13 residues in the CDR3. Trimming took 4 bases from V and 5 from J, leaving 12 bases between them. CDR3 region: CASSPRQWETQYF. CDR3 sequence (DNA): TGTGCCAGCAGCCCCCGACAGTGGGAGACCCAGTACTTC.

This clone was detected a few times. The rearrangement links TRBV29-1 to TRBJ1-1, with a possible D match to TRBD1 (5 bases). Trimming cost V 4 bases and J 1 base, with 10 bases left between them. Germline CDR1 and CDR2: SQVTM and ANQGSEA. This CDR3 region has 13 residues. CDR3: CSVAGRRNTEAFF. In DNA form, the CDR3 reads TGCAGCGTTGCGGGACGGCGGAACACTGAAGCTTTCTTT.

This chain connects TRBV18 to TRBJ2-1, with 10 bases aligning to TRBD2. The CDR3 spans 16 residues. With V trimmed by 0 bases and J by 4 bases, 3 bases remained unmatched. The germline gives CDR1 KGHSH, CDR2 LQKENI. CDR3 region: CASSPPTSGSYNEQFF. The CDR3 bases are TGTGCCAGCTCACCACCGACTAGCGGGTCGTACAATGAGCAGTTCTTC.

The rearrangement links TRBV30 to TRBJ2-1; a weak D match, TRBD1 (5 bases). The CDR3 totals 14 residues. Germline values: CDR1 GTSNPN, CDR2 SVGIG (reference sequence). V was pared by 0 bases and J by 5 bases, with 11 bases between. The DNA for the CDR3 is TGTGCCTGGAGTGTAAGGGGTGCCCACAATGAGCAGTTCTTC. Its translation: CAWSVRGAHNEQFF.